Following are 6 T cell receptor beta chains from one sample sequenced in a study of ipilimumab plus nivolumab after autologous stem cell transplantation. Method: immunoSEQ multiplex PCR; TCRdb's copy keeps in-frame clones and lacks some. The data hold around 16,000 clones, with approximately 80% observed a single time. The input for sequencing was PBMCs, taken in a trial of ipilimumab plus nivolumab as post-transplant consolidation. These receptors were obtained from a male donor with diffuse large B-cell lymphoma.

The rearrangement joins TRBV7-9 to TRBJ2-1, with 13 bases that match TRBD2. CDR3 size: 16 residues. Germline trimming cut 6 bases from V and 4 bases from J; bases unmatched to any gene: 6. Germline V gene sequence: CDR1 SEHNR, CDR2 FQNEAQ (reference sequence). The DNA for the CDR3 is TGTGCCAGCAGATCCGGGACTAGCGGGGAGTACAATGAGCAGTTCTTC. Amino acid sequence: CASRSGTSGEYNEQFF.

This sequence joins TRBV7-2 and TRBJ1-3; D is uncertain. Germline loops: CDR1 SGHTA, CDR2 FQGNSA. Trimming removed 1 base at V and 0 bases at J, with 10 bases between. CDR3 length equals 16 residues. CDR3 in DNA: TGTGCCAGCAGCTTAGAGAGGGCCACCTCTGGAAACACCATATATTTT. It is translated as CASSLERATSGNTIYF.

As DNA, the CDR3 is TGTGCCAGCAGTTTACAGCCGAGCTCTGGAAACACCATATATTTT. This encodes CASSLQPSSGNTIYF. The chain recombines TRBV6-5 with TRBJ1-3; D remains unclear. The CDR3 runs to 15 residues. CDR1 is MNHEY and CDR2 is SVGAGI in the germline V gene. V lost 4 bases and J lost 0, with 10 bases in between.

The chain employs TRBV5-1 and TRBJ2-3; no firm D call. The CDR3 sequence is 14 residues long. V was pared by 2 bases and J by 4 bases, with 11 bases between. In germline, CDR1 is SGHRS, CDR2 YFSETQ. CDR3 in amino acids: CASSFQQNPDTQYF. The CDR3, as DNA: TGCGCCAGCAGCTTCCAGCAAAATCCAGATACGCAGTATTTT.

The chain is built from TRBV5-8 and TRBJ2-7; no clear D. Germline V gene lookup returns CDR1 SGHTS and CDR2 YDEGEE. The CDR3 is 14 amino acids. The V and J ends lost 6 bases and 4 bases respectively, with 17 bases between them. DNA of the CDR3: TGTGCCAGCAACAATGTCGGCGCAACTTACGAGCAGTACTTC. Protein: CASNNVGATYEQYF.

DNA for the CDR3: TGTGCCAGCCTGGCTAGCTCTGGGGCCAACGTCCTGACTTTC. Protein sequence: CASLASSGANVLTF. The rearrangement uses TRBV27 and TRBJ2-6; D gene uncertain. The CDR3 is made up of 14 amino acids. Trimming took off 8 bases at V and 0 bases at J, with 8 bases between the two ends. Germline assignment: CDR1 MNHEY and CDR2 SMNVEV (reference sequence).